These 20 T cell receptor beta chains were sequenced from one sample in a study of T cells in Graves' hyperthyroidism and ophthalmopathy. The TCR beta CDR3 regions underwent amplification using RNA transcripts as the source. HTBI primers were the set used in a first-round RT-PCR of the TCR CDR3. MiXCR, applied by TCRdb to the multiplex PCR reads, yields one record per CDR3 protein. The data contain some 500,000 distinct CDR3 sequences, under 15% of them singletons. The sequenced sample was blood. Receptors were obtained from a woman aged 18-30 years with Graves' hyperthyroidism.

A few counts support this clonotype. The rearrangement uses TRBV28 and TRBJ2-7; a possible D gene is TRBD2 (5 bases). Looked up from germline, CDR1 is MDHEN and CDR2 is SYDVKM. The CDR3 is 14 amino acids. V lost 7 bases to trimming and J lost 3 bases, with 16 bases between them. The CDR3 DNA sequence: TGTGCCAGCACCCAGAGGAGCGGCGGCTACGAGCAGTACTTC. Translating gives CASTQRSGGYEQYF.

Only a few counts were recorded for this clonotype. The V gene is TRBV7-9, the J gene TRBJ2-7, with D perhaps TRBD2 (5 bases). Deletions cut 0 bases from V and 3 bases from J, with 6 bases between. The CDR3 sequence is 13 residues long. Germline CDR1 SEHNR, CDR2 FQNEAQ (reference sequence). The CDR3 sequence is CASSLATSYEQYF. For the CDR3, the DNA is TGTGCCAGCAGCTTAGCCACTAGCTACGAGCAGTACTTC.

The table lists this clonotype with many counts. This rearrangement joins TRBV9 to TRBJ1-1, with a weak D call TRBD1 (5 bases). V was pared by 3 bases and J by 4 bases, with 10 bases between. In germline, CDR1 is SGDLS, CDR2 YYNGEE. The CDR3 totals 13 residues. The CDR3 DNA reads TGTGCCAGCAGCGGGGGGTTTCGCACTGAAGCTTTCTTT. It is translated as CASSGGFRTEAFF. Drawing the rest from reference TRBV9 and TRBJ1-1, the complete variable domain is DSGVTQTPKHLITATGQRVTLRCSPRSGDLSVYWYQQSLDQGLQFLIQYYNGEERAKGNILERFSAQQFPDLHSELNLSSLELGDSALYFCASSGGFRTEAFFGQGTRLTVV.

This clonotype has at least ten counts. The chain carries TRBV2 and TRBJ2-7; D perhaps matches TRBD2 (5 bases). This CDR3 is built from 12 residues. Looked up from germline, CDR1 is SNHLY and CDR2 is FYNNEI. V dropped 5 bases and J dropped 9 bases, with 14 bases sitting between them. The CDR3 sequence: CASSFDPRGQYF. In nucleotides, the CDR3 is TGTGCCAGCAGTTTTGACCCTCGGGGGCAGTACTTC.

This clonotype was found many times. The chain uses TRBV30 and TRBJ1-4; D perhaps matches TRBD1 (5 bases). Per germline, CDR1 GTSNPN and CDR2 SVGIG (reference sequence). V was cut by 0 bases and J by 5 bases, with 13 bases left in between. The CDR3 is 15 residues long. This CDR3 is CAWSVTTAPNEKLFF. For the CDR3, the DNA is TGTGCCTGGAGTGTAACGACAGCACCGAATGAAAAACTGTTTTTT.

The rearrangement joins TRBV7-8 to TRBJ2-7; possibly TRBD2 for D (6 bases). Trimming shortened V by 3 bases and J by 4 bases, and 19 bases separated the two germline ends. CDR3 length: 16 residues. Germline V gives CDR1 SGHVS, CDR2 FQNEAQ. CDR3 DNA: TGTGCCAGCAGCTTGGCCGGGACTCCAAAGAAGTACGAGCAGTACTTC. This gives the protein CASSLAGTPKKYEQYF.

Here the CDR3 DNA reads TGTGCCTGGAGTGTAGGACTCCTCGGGGATACGCAGTATTTT. Protein product: CAWSVGLLGDTQYF. The chain has TRBV30 and TRBJ2-3; TRBD2 is a possible D gene (5 bases). CDR1 and CDR2 (germline): GTSNPN, SVGIG (reference sequence). The CDR3 spans 14 residues. Trimming cost V 0 bases and J 6 bases, with 13 bases left between them.

In its sample, this clonotype was seen many times. The rearrangement links TRBV6-1 to TRBJ2-7; 12 positions match TRBD2. The germline gives CDR1 MNHNS, CDR2 SASEGT. There are 17 residues in the CDR3. The ends lost 8 bases at V and 0 bases at J; junction bases unmatched: 11. The CDR3 here is CASRDTGLAGYSYEQYV. CDR3 DNA sequence: TGTGCCAGCCGGGACACCGGACTAGCGGGGTACTCCTACGAGCAGTACGTC.

This clonotype was counted at least ten times. This chain links TRBV5-5 with TRBJ1-2; D not certain. Germline V gives CDR1 SGHKS, CDR2 YYEKEE (reference sequence). Trimming pared 5 bases from V and 3 bases from J, leaving 11 bases between. The CDR3 has 13 amino acids. The CDR3 region has the DNA TGTGCCAGCAGTCTACACGGGGACTATGGCTACACCTTC. Protein product: CASSLHGDYGYTF.

This clonotype appeared many times. This chain uses TRBV28 with TRBJ2-7, with TRBD1 matching over 9 bases. The V segment lost 4 bases and the J segment 2 bases; nucleotides outside the gene matches: 6. CDR1 and CDR2 from the germline V gene are MDHEN and SYDVKM. The CDR3 is made up of 15 amino acids. DNA of the CDR3: TGTGCCAGCAGTTCAACCGGGACAGGGCCCTACGAGCAGTACGTC. Protein sequence: CASSSTGTGPYEQYV.

The chain links TRBV6-1 to TRBJ1-3; 8 bases align to TRBD1. V gave up 5 bases and J gave up 6 bases; unmatched junction bases: 9. Germline V gene sequence: CDR1 MNHNS, CDR2 SASEGT. CDR3 length: 15 residues. The CDR3 reads CASSNRGQGINTIYF. CDR3 nucleotides: TGTGCCAGCAGTAACCGTGGACAGGGAATAAACACCATATATTTT.

The V and J genes are TRBV10-3 and TRBJ2-3; 8 bases are shared with TRBD2. Germline V gives CDR1 ENHRY, CDR2 SYGVKD. The CDR3 is 14 residues long. V was pared by 5 bases and J by 2 bases, with 3 bases of the junction left unmatched. The CDR3: CAISSGRDTDTQYF. For the CDR3, the DNA is TGTGCCATCAGTTCCGGGAGGGACACAGATACGCAGTATTTT.

This clonotype was seen many times. The chain is built from TRBV19 and TRBJ1-6, with D perhaps matching TRBD1 (5 bases). The CDR3 extends over 14 amino acids. The germline V gene encodes CDR1 LNHDA and CDR2 SQIVND (reference sequence). V shed 7 bases and J shed 3 bases, with 10 bases lying between them. The CDR3: CASTATGYNSPLHF. CDR3 DNA: TGTGCCAGTACCGCTACAGGCTATAATTCACCCCTCCACTTT.

This clonotype was detected a few times. The junction departs from the called germline gene at one end, perhaps through a read error. V usage is TRBV13 and J usage is TRBJ1-6; no clear D. The V gene's germline CDR1 is PRHDT and CDR2 FYEKMQ (reference sequence). The CDR3 has 12 amino acids. CDR3: CASTLQNSPLHF. CDR3 DNA: TGTGCCAGCACCTTACAGAATTCACCCCTCCACTTT.

This clonotype was detected ten times or more. This sequence joins TRBV15 and TRBJ2-3; no reliable D call. CDR3 length: 14 amino acids. The germline V gene has CDR1 LNHNV and CDR2 YYDKDF (reference sequence). The germline V and J ends were trimmed by 0 bases and 2 bases, with 6 bases remaining between them. CDR3 residues: CATSREGPTDTQYF. The CDR3 bases are TGTGCCACCAGCAGAGAAGGGCCCACAGATACGCAGTATTTT.

This clonotype showed up just a few times. The chain links TRBV7-7 to TRBJ2-2; D possibly corresponds to TRBD1 (5 bases). There are 15 residues in the CDR3. Germline-derived CDR1 and CDR2 are SSHAT and FNYEAQ (reference sequence). The V end lost 2 bases, the J end lost 0 bases, and 7 bases lay between the germline ends. CDR3 DNA: TGTGCCAGCAGCTTACAGGGCTCGAACACCGGGGAGCTGTTTTTT. It translates to CASSLQGSNTGELFF.

The chain has TRBV9 and TRBJ2-1, with 9 bases aligning to TRBD2. Germline V gene sequence: CDR1 SGDLS, CDR2 YYNGEE. V gave up 7 bases and J gave up 8 bases; unmatched junction bases: 13. This CDR3 region has 15 residues. CDR3 nucleotide sequence: TGTGCCAGCGGCCTCGCGTTAGCGGGAGTTGATGAGCAGTTCTTC. It codes for CASGLALAGVDEQFF.

The V gene is TRBV11-2, the J gene TRBJ1-1; no firm D call. The ends were cut back, 5 bases at V and 1 base at J, with 14 bases in the middle. This CDR3 comprises 15 residues. Germline V lookup: CDR1 SGHAT, CDR2 FQNNGV. The CDR3 nucleotides are TGTGCCAGCAGCCAAAGACCGGGCCCGAACACTGAAGCTTTCTTT. Amino acids: CASSQRPGPNTEAFF.

This clonotype was counted many times. The chain employs TRBV12-3 or TRBV12-4 and TRBJ2-1; the match to TRBD2 covers 8 bases. After removal of 7 bases from V and 0 bases from J, the junction contained 8 bases not matched to a gene. The CDR3 spans 16 residues. DNA for the CDR3: TGTGCCAGCACCCGGGGGGGTATATTCTCCTACAATGAGCAGTTCTTC. Translation gives CASTRGGIFSYNEQFF.

This rearrangement joins TRBV20-1 to TRBJ2-5, with D possibly matching TRBD1 (5 bases). In germline, CDR1 is DFQATT, CDR2 SNEGSKA (reference sequence). The CDR3 sequence is 16 residues long. The V and J ends lost 0 bases and 0 bases respectively, with 14 bases between them. The CDR3 sequence is CSARDQVQGYQETQYF. The CDR3 DNA sequence: TGCAGTGCTAGAGATCAAGTTCAGGGATACCAAGAGACCCAGTACTTC.